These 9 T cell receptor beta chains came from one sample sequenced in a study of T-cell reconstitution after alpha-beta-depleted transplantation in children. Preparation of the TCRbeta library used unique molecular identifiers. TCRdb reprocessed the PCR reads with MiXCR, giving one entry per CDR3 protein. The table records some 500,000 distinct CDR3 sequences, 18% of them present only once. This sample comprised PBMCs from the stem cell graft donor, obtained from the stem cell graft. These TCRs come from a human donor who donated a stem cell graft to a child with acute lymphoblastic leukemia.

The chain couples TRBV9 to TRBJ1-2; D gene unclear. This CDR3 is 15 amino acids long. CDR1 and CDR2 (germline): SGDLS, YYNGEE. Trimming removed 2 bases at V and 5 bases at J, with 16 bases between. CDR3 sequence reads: CASSVWEVSGYGYTF. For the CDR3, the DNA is TGTGCCAGCAGCGTTTGGGAAGTCTCCGGGTATGGCTACACCTTC.

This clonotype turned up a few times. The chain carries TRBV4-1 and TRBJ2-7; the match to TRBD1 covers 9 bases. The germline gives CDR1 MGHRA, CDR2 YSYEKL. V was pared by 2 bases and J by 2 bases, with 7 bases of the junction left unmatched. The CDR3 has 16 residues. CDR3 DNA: TGCGCCAGCAGCCAACCTGGACAGGGGACTACCTACGAGCAGTACTTC. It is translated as CASSQPGQGTTYEQYF.

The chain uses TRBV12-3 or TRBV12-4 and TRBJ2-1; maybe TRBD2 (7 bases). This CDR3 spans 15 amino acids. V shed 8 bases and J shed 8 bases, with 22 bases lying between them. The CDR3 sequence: CASEGGGEGPYEQFF. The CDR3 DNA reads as TGTGCCAGCGAAGGAGGGGGGGAGGGCCCCTATGAGCAGTTCTTC.

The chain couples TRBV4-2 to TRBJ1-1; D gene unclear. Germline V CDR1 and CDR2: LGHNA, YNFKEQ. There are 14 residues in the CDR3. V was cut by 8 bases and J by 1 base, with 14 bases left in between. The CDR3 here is CASSVNKGNTEAFF. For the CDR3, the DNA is TGTGCCAGCTCAGTAAACAAAGGGAACACTGAAGCTTTCTTT.

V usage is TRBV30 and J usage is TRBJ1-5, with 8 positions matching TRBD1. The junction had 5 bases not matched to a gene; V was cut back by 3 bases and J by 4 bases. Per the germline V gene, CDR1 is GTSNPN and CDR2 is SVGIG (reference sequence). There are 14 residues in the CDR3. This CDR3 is CAWRQTGGNQPQHF. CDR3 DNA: TGTGCCTGGAGGCAAACAGGGGGGAATCAGCCCCAGCATTTT.

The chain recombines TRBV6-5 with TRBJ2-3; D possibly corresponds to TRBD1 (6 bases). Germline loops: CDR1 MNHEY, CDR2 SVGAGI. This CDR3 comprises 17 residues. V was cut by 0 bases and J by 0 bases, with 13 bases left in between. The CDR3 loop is CASSYSGTPESTDTQYF. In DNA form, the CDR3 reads TGTGCCAGCAGTTACTCCGGGACACCAGAAAGCACAGATACGCAGTATTTT.

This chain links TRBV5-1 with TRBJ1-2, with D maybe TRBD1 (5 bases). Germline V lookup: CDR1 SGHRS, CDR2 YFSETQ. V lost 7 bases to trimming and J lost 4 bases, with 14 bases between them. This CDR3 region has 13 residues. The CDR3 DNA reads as TGCGCCAGCGGCGACAGTGTCGGCTATGGCTACACCTTC. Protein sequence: CASGDSVGYGYTF.

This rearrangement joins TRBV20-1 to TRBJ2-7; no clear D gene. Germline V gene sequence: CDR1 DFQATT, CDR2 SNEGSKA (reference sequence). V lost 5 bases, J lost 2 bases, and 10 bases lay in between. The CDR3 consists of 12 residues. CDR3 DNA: TGCAGTGCTCCGGCGTCAACCTACGAGCAGTACTTC. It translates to CSAPASTYEQYF.

Here the CDR3 DNA reads TGTGCCACCGTGAGGGGAGGGGGGGATTCGAACTATGGCTACACCTTC. Translating it yields CATVRGGGDSNYGYTF. The chain combines TRBV10-3 with TRBJ1-2, with a possible D match to TRBD1 (6 bases). Per the germline V gene, CDR1 is ENHRY and CDR2 is SYGVKD. There are 16 residues in the CDR3. The V and J ends lost 10 bases and 2 bases respectively, with 23 bases between them.